This T cell receptor (beta chain) is drawn from a study of cytomegalovirus exposure and HLA in healthy donors. Study conclusions and caveats: In vitro experiments confirmed that a few CMV-associated chains were specific for CMV antigens. Across donors, most TCRs were seen rarely, yet some public ones were widespread. Reportedly, cytomegalovirus status was diagnosed with high sensitivity and specificity. A subsequent analysis found that TCR clusters from the first cohort also tended to co-occur in the roughly 120 validation repertoires, with about 94% of cluster scores above 0.

The CDR3 covers 15 residues. The V gene's germline CDR1 is LGHNA and CDR2 YSLEER. J gave up 1 base and V 5 bases, and 3 bases lay outside the gene matches. Comment on this clone: What it binds is not known.

Assay: immunoSEQ multiplex PCR; the TCRdb copy retains only in-frame clones and omits some. This table holds around 150,000 clones, approximately 91% found once. The V gene is TRBV4-3, the J gene TRBJ2-2; 8 nucleotides agree with TRBD1. Source material: PBMCs. This sequence originates from a woman aged 18-29 years in good health and CMV-seropositive. The CDR3 nucleotides are TGCGCCAGCAGCGACAGGGGATTGAACACCGGGGAGCTGTTTTTT. This encodes CASSDRGLNTGELFF.